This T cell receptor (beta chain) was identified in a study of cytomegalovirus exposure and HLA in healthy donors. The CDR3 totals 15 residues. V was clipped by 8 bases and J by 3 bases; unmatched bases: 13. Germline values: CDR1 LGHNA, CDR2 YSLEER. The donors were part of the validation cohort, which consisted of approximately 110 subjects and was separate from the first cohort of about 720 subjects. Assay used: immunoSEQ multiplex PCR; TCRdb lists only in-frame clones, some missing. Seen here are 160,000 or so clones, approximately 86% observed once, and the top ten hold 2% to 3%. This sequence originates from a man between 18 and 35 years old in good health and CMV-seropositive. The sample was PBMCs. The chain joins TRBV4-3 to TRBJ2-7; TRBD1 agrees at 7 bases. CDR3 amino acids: CASGLQVGQIYEQYF. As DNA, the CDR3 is TGCGCCAGCGGGCTACAAGTGGGACAGATCTACGAGCAGTACTTC.